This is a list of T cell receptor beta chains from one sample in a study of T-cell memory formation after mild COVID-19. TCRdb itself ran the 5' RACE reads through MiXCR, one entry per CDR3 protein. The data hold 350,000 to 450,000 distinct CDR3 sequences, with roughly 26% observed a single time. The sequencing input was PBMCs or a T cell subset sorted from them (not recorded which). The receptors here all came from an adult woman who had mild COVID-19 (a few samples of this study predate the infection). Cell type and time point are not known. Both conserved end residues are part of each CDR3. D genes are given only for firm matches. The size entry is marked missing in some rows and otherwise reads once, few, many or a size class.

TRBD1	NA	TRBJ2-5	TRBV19	TGTGCCAGTAGTATGCAGGGGGCCGCGGAGACCCAGTACTTC	CASSMQGAAETQYF
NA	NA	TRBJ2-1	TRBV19	TGTGCCAGTAGTATAGGGGGGGGCGCCCACAATGAGCAGTTCTTC	CASSIGGGAHNEQFF
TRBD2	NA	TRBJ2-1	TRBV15	TGTGCCACCAGTCGAGCGGCTAGCGGGACCTACAATGAGCAGTTCTTC	CATSRAASGTYNEQFF
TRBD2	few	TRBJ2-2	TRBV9	TGTGCCAGCAGCAAGACTCCGGGACTAGCGGGAGGCGCCATTACCGGGGAGCTGTTTTTT	CASSKTPGLAGGAITGELFF
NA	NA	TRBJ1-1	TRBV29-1	TGCAGCGTACCCAGGGTCGGCACTGAAGCTTTCTTT	CSVPRVGTEAFF
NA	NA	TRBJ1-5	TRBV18	TGTGCCAGCTCACCACCGGGCCAGGGTCAAATCGGAAATCAGCCCCAGCATTTT	CASSPPGQGQIGNQPQHF
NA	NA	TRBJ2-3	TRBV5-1	TGCGCCAGCAGCCCCGAGGGCACCTTACTTAGCACAGATACGCAGTATTTT	CASSPEGTLLSTDTQYF
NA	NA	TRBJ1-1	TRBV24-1	TGTGCCACCAGTGACACCGGCCATGAAGCTTTCTTT	CATSDTGHEAFF
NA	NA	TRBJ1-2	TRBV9	TGTGCCAGCAGCGTAACCCGTACAGGAGCCGGCTATGGCTACACCTTC	CASSVTRTGAGYGYTF
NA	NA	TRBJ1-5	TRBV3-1	TGTGCCAGCAGCCAAGATCCCCGCAATCAGCCCCAGCATTTT	CASSQDPRNQPQHF
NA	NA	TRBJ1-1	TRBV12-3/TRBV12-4	TGTGCCAGCAGCCCCGAAGGAGGGAATGAAGCTTTCTTT	CASSPEGGNEAFF
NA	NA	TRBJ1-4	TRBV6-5	TGTGCCAGCAGTTACGACAGCATCAATGAAAAACTGTTTTTT	CASSYDSINEKLFF
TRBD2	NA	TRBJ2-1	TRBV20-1	TGCAGTGCTCCTGGACTAGCGGAGGGTTACAATGAGCAGTTCTTC	CSAPGLAEGYNEQFF
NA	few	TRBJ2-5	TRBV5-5	TGTGCCAGCAGCCGAGACGGTCTAGCCAAAGAGACCCAGTACTTC	CASSRDGLAKETQYF
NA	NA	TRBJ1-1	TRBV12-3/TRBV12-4	TGTGCCAGCACCTCGGGCGGCATGAACACTGAAGCTTTCTTT	CASTSGGMNTEAFF
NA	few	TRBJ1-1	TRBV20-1	TGCAGTGCCAAATTTTACACTGAAGCTTTCTTT	CSAKFYTEAFF
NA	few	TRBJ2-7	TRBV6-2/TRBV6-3	TGTGCCAGCACTTTTGGACCGGGACCGGGGCGTCACGAGCAGTACTTC	CASTFGPGPGRHEQYF
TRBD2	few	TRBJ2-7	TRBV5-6	TGTGCCAGCAACCGACTAGCGGGAACCTACGAGCAGTACTTC	CASNRLAGTYEQYF
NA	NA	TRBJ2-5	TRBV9	TGTGCCAGCAGCGTAGATAGCGTAGAGACCCAGTACTTC	CASSVDSVETQYF
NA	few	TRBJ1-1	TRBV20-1	TGCTCAGCCAGAGGGGGATCAAACACTGAAGCTTTCTTT	CSARGGSNTEAFF
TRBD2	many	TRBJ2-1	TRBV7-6	TGTGCCAGCAGCTTAGAGCCTAGCGGGTACAATGAGCAGTTCTTC	CASSLEPSGYNEQFF